This T cell receptor beta chain was found in a study of PD-1 blockade in classical Hodgkin lymphoma. Study-level information: Intravenous nivolumab at 3 mg/kg was given to patients every 2 weeks.

Study results and caveats: Baseline diversity was lower in partial responders and progressors than complete responders.

CDR1 LNHDA and CDR2 SQIVND come from the germline V gene (reference sequence). The CDR3 is 14 amino acids. V lost 6 bases, J lost 6 bases, and 17 bases lay in between. Each patient experienced a relapse that followed autologous stem cell transplantation, and brentuximab vedotin exposure varied. Regarding this clone: No antigen is known for it.

The table came from immunoSEQ multiplex PCR; TCRdb's copy has only in-frame clones and leaves some out. The profile covers 13,000 or so clones, with around 92% appearing a single time and 8% to 11% taken by the ten largest. V is TRBV19 and J is TRBJ1-2; D gene uncertain. Sequences were derived from peripheral blood mononuclear cells (PBMCs), sampled at baseline. This clonotype originated in a human donor with classical Hodgkin lymphoma. CDR3 residues: CASRVGYGANGYTF. CDR3 DNA sequence: TGTGCCAGTAGGGTGGGTTACGGAGCCAATGGCTACACCTTC.